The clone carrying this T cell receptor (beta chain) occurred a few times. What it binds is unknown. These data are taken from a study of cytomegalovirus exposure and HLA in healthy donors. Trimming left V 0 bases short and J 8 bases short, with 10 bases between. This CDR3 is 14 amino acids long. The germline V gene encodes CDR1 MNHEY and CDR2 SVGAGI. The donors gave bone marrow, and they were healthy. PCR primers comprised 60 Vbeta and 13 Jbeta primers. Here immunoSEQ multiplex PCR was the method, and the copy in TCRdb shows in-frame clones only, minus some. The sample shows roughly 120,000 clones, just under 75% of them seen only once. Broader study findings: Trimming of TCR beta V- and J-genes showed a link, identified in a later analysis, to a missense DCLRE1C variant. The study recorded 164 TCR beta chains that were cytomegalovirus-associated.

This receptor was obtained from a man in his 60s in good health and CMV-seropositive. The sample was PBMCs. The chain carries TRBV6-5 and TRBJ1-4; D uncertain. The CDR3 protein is CASSYSGEGEKLFF. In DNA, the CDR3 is TGTGCCAGCAGTTACTCGGGAGAAGGGGAAAAACTGTTTTTT.